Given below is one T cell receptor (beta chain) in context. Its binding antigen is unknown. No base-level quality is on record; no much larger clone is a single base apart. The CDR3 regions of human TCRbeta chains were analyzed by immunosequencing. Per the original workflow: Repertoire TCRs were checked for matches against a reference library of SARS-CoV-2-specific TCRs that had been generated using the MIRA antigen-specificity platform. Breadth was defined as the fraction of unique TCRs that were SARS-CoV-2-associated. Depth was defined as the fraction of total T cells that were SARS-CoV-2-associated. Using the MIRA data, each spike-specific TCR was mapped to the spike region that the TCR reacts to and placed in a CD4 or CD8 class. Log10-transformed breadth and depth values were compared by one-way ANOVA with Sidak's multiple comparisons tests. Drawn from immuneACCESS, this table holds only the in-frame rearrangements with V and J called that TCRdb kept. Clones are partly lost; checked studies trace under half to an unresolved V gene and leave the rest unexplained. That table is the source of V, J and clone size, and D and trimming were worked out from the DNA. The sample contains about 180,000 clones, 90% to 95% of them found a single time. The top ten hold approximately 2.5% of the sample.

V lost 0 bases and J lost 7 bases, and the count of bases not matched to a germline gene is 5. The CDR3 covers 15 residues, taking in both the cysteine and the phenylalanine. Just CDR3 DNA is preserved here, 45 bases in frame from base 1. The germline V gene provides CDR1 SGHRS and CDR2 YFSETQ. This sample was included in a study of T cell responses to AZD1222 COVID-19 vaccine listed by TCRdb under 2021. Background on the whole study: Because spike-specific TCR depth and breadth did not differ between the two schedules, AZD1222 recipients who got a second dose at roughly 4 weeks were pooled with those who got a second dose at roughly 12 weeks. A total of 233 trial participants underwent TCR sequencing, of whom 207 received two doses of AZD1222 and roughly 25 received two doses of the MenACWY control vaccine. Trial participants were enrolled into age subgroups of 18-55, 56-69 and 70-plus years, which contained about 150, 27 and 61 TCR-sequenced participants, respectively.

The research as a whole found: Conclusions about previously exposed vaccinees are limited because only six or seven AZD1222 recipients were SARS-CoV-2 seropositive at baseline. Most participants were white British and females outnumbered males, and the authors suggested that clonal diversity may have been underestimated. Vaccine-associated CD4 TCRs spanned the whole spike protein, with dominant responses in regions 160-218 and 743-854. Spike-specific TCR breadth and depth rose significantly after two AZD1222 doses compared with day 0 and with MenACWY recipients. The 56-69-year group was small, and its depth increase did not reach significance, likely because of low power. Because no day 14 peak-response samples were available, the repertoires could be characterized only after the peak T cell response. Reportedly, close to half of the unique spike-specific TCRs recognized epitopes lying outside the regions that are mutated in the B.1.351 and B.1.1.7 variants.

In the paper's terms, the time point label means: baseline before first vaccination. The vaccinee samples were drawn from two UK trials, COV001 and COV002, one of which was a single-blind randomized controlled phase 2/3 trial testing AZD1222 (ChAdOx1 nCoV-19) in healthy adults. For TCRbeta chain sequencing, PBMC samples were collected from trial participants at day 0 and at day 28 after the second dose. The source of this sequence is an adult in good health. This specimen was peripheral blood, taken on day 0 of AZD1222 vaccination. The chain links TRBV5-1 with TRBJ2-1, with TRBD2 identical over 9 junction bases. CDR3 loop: CASSLVVAGANEQFF. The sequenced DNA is TGCGCCAGCAGCTTGGTAGTAGCGGGAGCAAATGAGCAGTTCTTC.